These T cell receptor beta chains were read from a single sample in a study of identical twins. TCRdb analysed the 5' RACE reads with MiXCR anew, one entry per CDR3 protein. Among nearly 250,000 distinct CDR3 sequences listed, approximately 7% were seen once. This same sample was also part of a study on yellow fever vaccine responses in identical twins.

Sequenced sample: memory (CD45RO+) T cells sorted from blood. Receptors originate from a young woman in good health. The CDR3 runs from the conserved cysteine through the conserved F or W. The D gene is left open where the match is weak. The listing skips clone size in some rows; elsewhere it reads once, few, many or a size class.

d_gene	abundance	v_gene	j_gene	CDR3aa	CDR3nt
NA	NA	TRBV28	TRBJ2-2	CAYRTQPNTGELFF	TGTGCCTATAGGACACAACCGAACACCGGGGAGCTGTTTTTT
TRBD2	many	TRBV7-3	TRBJ2-1	CASSSTSGRSDEQFF	TGTGCCAGCAGCTCGACTAGCGGGAGGAGCGATGAGCAGTTCTTC
NA	many	TRBV7-9	TRBJ2-7	CASSPHTSYEQYF	TGTGCCAGCAGCCCCCACACCTCCTACGAGCAGTACTTC
NA	few	TRBV20-1	TRBJ2-1	CSARDPVAGVNEQFF	TGCAGTGCTAGAGATCCTGTAGCTGGGGTCAATGAGCAGTTCTTC
TRBD1	NA	TRBV5-1	TRBJ2-1	CTSSSVQGNGEQFF	TGCACCAGCAGCAGCGTACAGGGGAACGGTGAGCAGTTCTTC
NA	NA	TRBV5-1	TRBJ2-2	CASSSARGGELFF	TGCGCCAGCAGCTCCGCAAGGGGCGGGGAGCTGTTTTTT
NA	few	TRBV7-6	TRBJ2-1	CASSLDPGSHNEQFF	TGTGCCAGCAGCTTAGACCCAGGGTCACACAATGAGCAGTTCTTC
TRBD2	few	TRBV9	TRBJ2-2	CASSPGLAGATGELFF	TGTGCCAGCAGCCCCGGACTAGCGGGAGCCACCGGGGAGCTGTTTTTT
NA	NA	TRBV28	TRBJ1-6	CASSLPTGSGRAPLHF	TGTGCCAGCAGTTTGCCCACAGGGTCGGGCAGAGCACCCCTCCACTTT
TRBD2	NA	TRBV24-1	TRBJ2-1	CATSSSLAGTYNEQFF	TGTGCCACCAGTTCCTCACTAGCGGGAACCTACAATGAGCAGTTCTTC
NA	many	TRBV5-1	TRBJ1-5	CVSRAKGRGQPQHF	TGCGTCAGCAGGGCCAAGGGTAGGGGTCAGCCCCAGCATTTT
TRBD1	few	TRBV10-3	TRBJ2-2	CAISDRNRGRSDTGELFF	TGTGCCATCAGTGACAGAAACAGGGGGCGATCGGACACCGGGGAGCTGTTTTTT
NA	many	TRBV20-1	TRBJ1-5	CSAIVQMEQPQHF	TGCAGTGCTATTGTCCAGATGGAACAGCCCCAGCATTTT
TRBD2	many	TRBV5-1	TRBJ2-3	CASSLALAGGPDTQYF	TGCGCCAGCAGCTTGGCCCTAGCGGGAGGGCCAGATACGCAGTATTTT
NA	many	TRBV7-2	TRBJ1-1	CASSPQTMNTEAFF	TGTGCCAGCAGCCCACAGACAATGAACACTGAAGCTTTCTTT
NA	NA	TRBV12-3/TRBV12-4	TRBJ2-6	CASSFEWGLAGANVLTF	TGTGCCAGCAGTTTCGAATGGGGGTTGGCTGGGGCCAACGTCCTGACTTTC
TRBD1	few	TRBV20-1	TRBJ2-5	CSARGPGGRLPGF	TGCAGTGCTAGAGGACCAGGGGGTAGGCTCCCCGGCTTC
TRBD1	many	TRBV12-3/TRBV12-4	TRBJ2-5	CASNLGQTQETQYF	TGTGCCAGCAACCTGGGACAGACCCAAGAGACCCAGTACTTC
NA	NA	TRBV7-2	TRBJ1-5	CASSLVGSGGRQPQHF	TGTGCCAGCAGCTTAGTCGGGTCTGGGGGCAGACAGCCCCAGCATTTT
TRBD2	NA	TRBV27	TRBJ2-1	CAIRPGLAGVGNEQFF	TGTGCCATCCGGCCCGGACTAGCGGGAGTCGGTAATGAGCAGTTCTTC
NA	NA	TRBV20-1	TRBJ1-4	CSADRRRGNEKLFF	TGCAGTGCTGACCGGCGGAGGGGTAATGAAAAACTGTTTTTT
TRBD1	NA	TRBV12-3/TRBV12-4	TRBJ2-2	CATWDRNTGELFF	TGTGCCACCTGGGACAGGAACACCGGGGAGCTGTTTTTT
TRBD2	NA	TRBV28	TRBJ2-5	CASSPETSGGKKTQYF	TGTGCCAGCAGTCCCGAGACTAGCGGGGGGAAAAAGACCCAGTACTTC
TRBD1	NA	TRBV6-2/TRBV6-3	TRBJ2-5	CASRGGQGLETQYF	TGTGCCAGCAGGGGGGGACAGGGATTAGAGACCCAGTACTTC
TRBD1	few	TRBV7-7	TRBJ2-5	CASSLTGMIAETQYF	TGTGCCAGCAGCCTGACAGGGATGATAGCAGAGACCCAGTACTTC
NA	many	TRBV7-2	TRBJ2-1	CASSLRSPHTSYNEQFF	TGTGCCAGCAGCTTACGGTCCCCGCATACCTCCTACAATGAGCAGTTCTTC
NA	few	TRBV11-2	TRBJ2-3	CASSSLATGTSTDTQYF	TGTGCCAGCAGCTCCTTAGCGACAGGGACTAGCACAGATACGCAGTATTTT
NA	NA	TRBV5-5	TRBJ1-1	CASSFLDTNTEAFF	TGTGCCAGCAGCTTTCTAGACACGAACACTGAAGCTTTCTTT
NA	few	TRBV20-1	TRBJ1-1	CSNRTGGGLKNTEAFF	TGCAGTAACCGCACCGGGGGGGGACTCAAGAACACTGAAGCTTTCTTT
TRBD1	many	TRBV5-1	TRBJ2-2	CASSTGTANTGELFF	TGCGCCAGCAGCACTGGGACAGCGAACACCGGGGAGCTGTTTTTT
NA	many	TRBV25-1	TRBJ1-6	CASSNDRLRSPLHF	TGTGCCAGCAGTAACGACAGGTTACGGTCACCCCTCCACTTT
NA	many	TRBV18	TRBJ1-1	CASSPPSGSGGNTEAFF	TGTGCCAGCTCACCACCGTCAGGGAGTGGAGGTAACACTGAAGCTTTCTTT
NA	NA	TRBV9	TRBJ1-2	CASSVGLGSNYGYTF	TGTGCCAGCAGCGTAGGTTTAGGATCTAACTATGGCTACACCTTC
NA	many	TRBV5-1	TRBJ1-1	CASSITRGTQNTEAFF	TGCGCCAGCAGCATAACCCGGGGGACACAGAACACTGAAGCTTTCTTT
NA	few	TRBV7-9	TRBJ2-6	CASSNTGSGANVLTF	TGTGCCAGCAGCAATACAGGTTCTGGGGCCAACGTCCTGACTTTC
NA	many	TRBV3-1	TRBJ2-7	CASSQEGVKASYEQYF	TGTGCCAGCAGCCAAGAGGGCGTCAAGGCCTCCTACGAGCAGTACTTC
NA	few	TRBV5-6	TRBJ1-6	CATHRGNSPLHF	TGTGCCACCCACCGTGGCAATTCACCCCTCCACTTT
NA	NA	TRBV5-1	TRBJ1-6	CASSLDGNRGSPLHF	TGCGCCAGCAGCTTGGACGGGAATCGTGGGTCACCCCTCCACTTT
NA	few	TRBV6-1	TRBJ2-7	CASRPGTVGAYEQYF	TGTGCCAGCAGACCCGGGACTGTAGGAGCCTACGAGCAGTACTTC
NA	NA	TRBV10-3	TRBJ2-5	CAVGTQIGETQYF	TGTGCCGTTGGAACTCAGATAGGGGAGACCCAGTACTTC
NA	few	TRBV5-1	TRBJ1-4	CASSGQSNEKLFF	TGCGCCAGCAGCGGGCAGAGTAATGAAAAACTGTTTTTT
TRBD1	NA	TRBV6-1	TRBJ2-6	CASHSRDRPLSGANVLTF	TGTGCCAGCCACTCGCGGGACAGGCCGCTCTCTGGGGCCAACGTCCTGACTTTC
NA	NA	TRBV4-1	TRBJ1-2	CASSHRGGQGYGYTF	TGCGCCAGCAGCCACCGAGGAGGGCAGGGCTATGGCTACACCTTC
NA	many	TRBV6-5	TRBJ2-3	CASSYIARAETDTQYF	TGTGCCAGCAGTTACATTGCCAGGGCGGAGACAGATACGCAGTATTTT
TRBD2	few	TRBV11-2	TRBJ2-1	CASSPRLAGGNEQFF	TGTGCCAGCAGCCCTCGACTAGCGGGGGGCAATGAGCAGTTCTTC
TRBD1	NA	TRBV5-1	TRBJ2-7	CASSTGGSNEQYF	TGCGCCAGCAGCACAGGGGGCTCAAACGAGCAGTACTTC
TRBD2	NA	TRBV7-8	TRBJ2-1	CASSRLAGGGQFF	TGTGCCAGCAGCCGACTAGCGGGAGGTGGGCAGTTCTTC
TRBD2	NA	TRBV19	TRBJ2-5	CASQKGRGGQETQYF	TGTGCCAGTCAGAAGGGGCGCGGGGGACAAGAGACCCAGTACTTC
NA	NA	TRBV5-1	TRBJ2-3	CASSLTTDTQYF	TGCGCCAGCAGCTTGACCACAGATACGCAGTATTTT
NA	few	TRBV24-1	TRBJ1-5	CATSGGGQPQHF	TGTGCCACCAGTGGGGGGGGGCAGCCCCAGCATTTT
NA	NA	TRBV9	TRBJ2-7	CASSVATDTDEQYF	TGTGCCAGCAGCGTAGCCACAGATACTGACGAGCAGTACTTC
NA	many	TRBV28	TRBJ2-7	CASSSGQPPYEQYF	TGTGCCAGCAGTTCCGGTCAGCCTCCCTACGAGCAGTACTTC
NA	NA	TRBV7-2	TRBJ2-6	CASSLEGGPGANVLTF	TGTGCCAGCAGCTTAGAGGGGGGTCCTGGGGCCAACGTCCTGACTTTC